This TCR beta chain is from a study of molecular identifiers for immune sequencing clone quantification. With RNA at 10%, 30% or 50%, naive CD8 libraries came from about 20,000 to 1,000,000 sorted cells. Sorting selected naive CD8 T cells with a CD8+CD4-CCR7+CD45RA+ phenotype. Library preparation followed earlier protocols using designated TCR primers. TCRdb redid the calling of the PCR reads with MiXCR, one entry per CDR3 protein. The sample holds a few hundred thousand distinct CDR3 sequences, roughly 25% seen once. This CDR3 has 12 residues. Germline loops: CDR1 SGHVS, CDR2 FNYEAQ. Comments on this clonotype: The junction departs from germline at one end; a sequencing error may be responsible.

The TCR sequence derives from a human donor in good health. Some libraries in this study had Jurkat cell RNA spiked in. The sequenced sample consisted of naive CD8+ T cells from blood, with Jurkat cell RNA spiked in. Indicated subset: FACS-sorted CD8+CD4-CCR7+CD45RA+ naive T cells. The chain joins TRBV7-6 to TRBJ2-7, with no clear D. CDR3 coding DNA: TGTGCGAGCAGCTTAGTGTGCTACGAGCAGTACTTC. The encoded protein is CASSLVCYEQYF.